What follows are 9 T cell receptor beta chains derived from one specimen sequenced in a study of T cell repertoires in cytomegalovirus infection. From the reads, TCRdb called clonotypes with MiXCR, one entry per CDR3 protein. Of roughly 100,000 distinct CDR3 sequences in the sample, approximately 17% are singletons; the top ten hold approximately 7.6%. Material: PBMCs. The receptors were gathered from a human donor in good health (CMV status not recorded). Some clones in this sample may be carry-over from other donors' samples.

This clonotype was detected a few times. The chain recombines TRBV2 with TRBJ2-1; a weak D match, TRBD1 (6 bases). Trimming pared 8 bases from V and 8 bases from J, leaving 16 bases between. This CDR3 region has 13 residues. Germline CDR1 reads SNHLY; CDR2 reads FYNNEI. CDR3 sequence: CASWGRGGDEQFF. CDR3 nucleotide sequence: TGTGCCAGCTGGGGCAGGGGTGGGGATGAGCAGTTCTTC.

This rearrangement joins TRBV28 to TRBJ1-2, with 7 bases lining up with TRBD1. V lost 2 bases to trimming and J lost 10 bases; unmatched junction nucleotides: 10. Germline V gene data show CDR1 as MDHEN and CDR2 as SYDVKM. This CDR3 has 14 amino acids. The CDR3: CASSLPLGQLYYTF. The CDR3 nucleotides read TGTGCCAGCAGTTTACCCCTGGGACAGCTTTACTACACCTTC.

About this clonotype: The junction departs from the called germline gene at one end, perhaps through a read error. CDR3 DNA sequence: TGTGCCAGCAGCCAGATAGCGTCGACCTACTACAATGAGCATTTCTTC. It specifies CASSQIASTYYNEHFF. The chain recombines TRBV3-1 with TRBJ2-1; D may be TRBD2 (5 bases). The CDR3 runs 16 residues. Germline CDR1 LGHDT, CDR2 YNNKEL (reference sequence).

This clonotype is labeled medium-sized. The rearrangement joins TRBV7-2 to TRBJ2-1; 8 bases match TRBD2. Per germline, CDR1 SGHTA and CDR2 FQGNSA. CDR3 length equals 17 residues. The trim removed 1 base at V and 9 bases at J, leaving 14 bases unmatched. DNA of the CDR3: TGTGCCAGCAGCTTAGGAGCTAGCGGGTGGACGACCGGTGAGCAGTTCTTC. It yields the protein CASSLGASGWTTGEQFF.

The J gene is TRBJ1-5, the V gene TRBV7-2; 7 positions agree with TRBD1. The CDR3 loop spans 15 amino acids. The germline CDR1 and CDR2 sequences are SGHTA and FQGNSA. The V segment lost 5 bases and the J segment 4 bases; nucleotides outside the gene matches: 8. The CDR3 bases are TGTGCCAGCAGCCTAACAGGGGCCCCGAATCAGCCCCAGCATTTT. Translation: CASSLTGAPNQPQHF.

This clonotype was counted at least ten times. The CDR3 coding sequence is TGTGCCAGCAGTCCCCCCCTTGGCAGGGGCGCTGAAGCTTTCTTT. Encoded protein: CASSPPLGRGAEAFF. The genes are TRBV28 and TRBJ1-1; the D gene is possibly TRBD1 (6 bases). The germline V gene encodes CDR1 MDHEN and CDR2 SYDVKM. The CDR3 runs to 15 residues. V was cut by 5 bases and J by 6 bases, with 19 bases left in between.

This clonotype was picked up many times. The CDR3 coding sequence is TGTGCCAGCAGCTCCCCGAATAGGACTAGCGGGGGTATAAATGAGCAGTTCTTC. This codes for CASSSPNRTSGGINEQFF. V gene TRBV7-9 combines with J gene TRBJ2-1; 13 positions match TRBD2. CDR1 and CDR2 (germline): SEHNR, FQNEAQ (reference sequence). This CDR3 has 18 residues. The junction had 13 bases not matched to a gene; V was cut back by 4 bases and J by 7 bases.

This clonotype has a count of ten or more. The CDR3 reads CASSLPGLGQEKLFF. The CDR3 region has the DNA TGTGCCAGCAGCTTACCGGGACTGGGCCAGGAAAAACTGTTTTTT. The chain has TRBV7-2 and TRBJ1-4; the D gene is possibly TRBD1 (5 bases). This CDR3 contains 15 residues. CDR1 is SGHTA, CDR2 FQGNSA, per germline. V lost 2 bases and J 8 bases, leaving 15 bases between the germline ends. Drawing the rest from reference TRBV7-2 and TRBJ1-4, the complete variable domain is GAGVSQSPSNKVTEKGKDVELRCDPISGHTALYWYRQSLGQGLEFLIYFQGNSAPDKSGLPSDRFSAERTGGSVSTLTIQRTQQEDSAVYLCASSLPGLGQEKLFFGSGTQLSVL.

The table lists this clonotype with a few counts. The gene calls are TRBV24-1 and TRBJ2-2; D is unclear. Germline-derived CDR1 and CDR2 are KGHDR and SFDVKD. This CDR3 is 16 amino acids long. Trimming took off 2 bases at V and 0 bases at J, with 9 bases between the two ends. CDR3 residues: CATSDSSAPNTGELFF. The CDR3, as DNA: TGTGCCACCAGTGATTCTTCAGCCCCGAACACCGGGGAGCTGTTTTTT.